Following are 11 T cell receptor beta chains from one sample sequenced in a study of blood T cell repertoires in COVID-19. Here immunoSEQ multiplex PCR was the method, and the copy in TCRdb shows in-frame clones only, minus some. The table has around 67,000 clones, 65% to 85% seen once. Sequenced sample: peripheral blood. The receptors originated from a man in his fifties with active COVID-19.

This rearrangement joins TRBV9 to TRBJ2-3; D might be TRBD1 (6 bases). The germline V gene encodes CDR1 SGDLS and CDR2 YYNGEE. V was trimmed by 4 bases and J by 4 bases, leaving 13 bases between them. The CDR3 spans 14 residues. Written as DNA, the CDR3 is TGTGCCAGCAGCCCAGGGGTAGCAGCAGATACGCAGTATTTT. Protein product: CASSPGVAADTQYF.

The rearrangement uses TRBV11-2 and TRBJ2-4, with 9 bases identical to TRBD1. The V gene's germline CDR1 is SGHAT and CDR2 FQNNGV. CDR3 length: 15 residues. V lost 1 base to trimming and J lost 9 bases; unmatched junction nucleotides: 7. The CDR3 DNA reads TGTGCCAGCAGCTTAGTGAGTCTGGGACAGGGCATTCAGTACTTC. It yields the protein CASSLVSLGQGIQYF. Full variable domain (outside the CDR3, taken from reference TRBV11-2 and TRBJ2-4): EAGVAQSPRYKIIEKRQSVAFWCNPISGHATLYWYQQILGQGPKLLIQFQNNGVVDDSQLPKDRFSAERLKGVDSTLKIQPAKLEDSAVYLCASSLVSLGQGIQYFGAGTRLSVL.

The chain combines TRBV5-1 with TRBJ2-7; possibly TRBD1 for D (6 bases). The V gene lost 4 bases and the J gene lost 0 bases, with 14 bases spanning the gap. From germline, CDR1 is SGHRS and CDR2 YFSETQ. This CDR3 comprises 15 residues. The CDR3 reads CASSPGTTSSYEQYF. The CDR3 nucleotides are TGCGCCAGCAGCCCCGGGACAACGAGCTCCTACGAGCAGTACTTC.

The CDR3 bases are TGCGCCAGCAGCCAAAACACTATTTCACAGGGGGGAGATTTCTTC. This translates into CASSQNTISQGGDFF. The chain uses TRBV4-1 and TRBJ2-1; 8 bases are shared with TRBD1. Germline lookup yields CDR1 MGHRA and CDR2 YSYEKL. The CDR3 spans 15 residues. The ends lost 2 bases at V and 16 bases at J; junction bases unmatched: 16.

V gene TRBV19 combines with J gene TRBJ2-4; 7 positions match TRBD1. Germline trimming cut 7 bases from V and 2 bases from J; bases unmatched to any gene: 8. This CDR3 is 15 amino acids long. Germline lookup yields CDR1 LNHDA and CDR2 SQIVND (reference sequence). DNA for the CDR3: TGTGCCAGTAAACCCGAGACAGGGTCCAAAAACATTCAGTACTTC. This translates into CASKPETGSKNIQYF.

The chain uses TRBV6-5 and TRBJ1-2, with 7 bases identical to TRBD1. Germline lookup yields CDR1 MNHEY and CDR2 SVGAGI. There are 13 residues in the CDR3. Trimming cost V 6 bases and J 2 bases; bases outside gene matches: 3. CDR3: CASSLQGNYGYTF. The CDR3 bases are TGTGCCAGCAGCCTACAGGGGAACTATGGCTACACCTTC.

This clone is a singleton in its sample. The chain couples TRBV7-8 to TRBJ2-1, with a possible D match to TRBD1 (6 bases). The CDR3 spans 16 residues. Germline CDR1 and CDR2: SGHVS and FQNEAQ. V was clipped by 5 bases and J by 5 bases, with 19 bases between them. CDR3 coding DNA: TGTGCCAGCAGCCTCGGTGGCAGGGGACAAGACAATGAGCAGTTCTTC. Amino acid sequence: CASSLGGRGQDNEQFF.

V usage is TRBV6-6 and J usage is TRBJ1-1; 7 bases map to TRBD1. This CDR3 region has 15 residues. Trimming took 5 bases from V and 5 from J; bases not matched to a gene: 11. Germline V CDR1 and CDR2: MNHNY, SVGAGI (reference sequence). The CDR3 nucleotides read TGTGCCAGCAGTGACAGACAGGGCATGGGGACTGAAGCTTTCTTT. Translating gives CASSDRQGMGTEAFF.

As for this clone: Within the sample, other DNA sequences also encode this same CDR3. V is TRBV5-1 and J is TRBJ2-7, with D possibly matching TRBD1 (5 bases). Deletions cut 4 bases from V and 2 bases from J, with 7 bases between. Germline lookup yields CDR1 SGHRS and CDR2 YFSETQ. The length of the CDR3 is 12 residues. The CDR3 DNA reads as TGCGCCAGCAGCCTGGACACCTACGAGCAGTACTTC. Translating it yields CASSLDTYEQYF.

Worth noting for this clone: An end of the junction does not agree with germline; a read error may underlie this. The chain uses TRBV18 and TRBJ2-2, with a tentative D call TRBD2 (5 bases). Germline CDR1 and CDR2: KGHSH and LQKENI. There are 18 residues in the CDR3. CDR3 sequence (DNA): TGTGCCAGCTCTCCACGAGGGCCAACTGTAACGAACACCGGGGAGCTGTTTTTT. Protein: CASSPRGPTVTNTGELFF.

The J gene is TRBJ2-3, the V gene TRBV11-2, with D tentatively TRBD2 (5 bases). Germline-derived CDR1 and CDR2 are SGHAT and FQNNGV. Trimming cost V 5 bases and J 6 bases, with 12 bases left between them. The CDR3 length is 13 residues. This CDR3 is CASSTRTADTQYF. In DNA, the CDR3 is TGTGCCAGCAGCACCAGGACTGCGGATACGCAGTATTTT.